This TCR beta chain stems from a study of lymphopenia after photon versus proton radiotherapy. Regarding the study as a whole: Authors raise, but do not show, better survival with proton therapy. After the lymphocyte nadir, photon-treated repertoires showed oligoclonal expansion, especially of CD8+ Temra cells. In patients who died, overall survival fell as post-nadir TCR diversity dropped more. Photon-treated patients lost naive T cells and TCR diversity; proton-treated stayed stable.

This clone showed up just a few times. Antigen: not known. TCRdb keeps only in-frame clones here, not all; method: immunoSEQ multiplex PCR. The sample has approximately 70,000 clones; about 90% are singletons. V dropped 5 bases and J dropped 0 bases, with 20 bases sitting between them. CDR1 is SGHAT, CDR2 FQNNGV, per germline. This CDR3 is 19 amino acids long. The gene calls are TRBV11-2 and TRBJ2-6, with D perhaps TRBD1 (5 bases). The TCR originated in a man aged 80 or over with esophageal cancer. Sequencing used peripheral blood, obtained from a patient treated with proton-based radiotherapy. The CDR3 sequence is CASSHIRTQGHSGANVLTF. The CDR3 bases are TGTGCCAGCAGCCATATACGTACCCAGGGTCACTCTGGGGCCAACGTCCTGACTTTC.